The 12 T cell receptor beta chains listed next were all sequenced from one sample in a study of T cell clones after liver transplantation. Generated by immunoSEQ multiplex PCR, the TCRdb table keeps only in-frame clones and is missing some. There are some 15,000 clones in the sample; 92% occur only once, and nearly 50% lies in the top ten. This sample comprised CD8+ T cells from blood, obtained before liver transplant. The receptor source for this set is a human donor who received a liver transplant.

The rearrangement uses TRBV27 and TRBJ2-1, with D hard to call. This CDR3 contains 13 residues. V lost 2 bases to trimming and J lost 6 bases, with 8 bases between them. Germline V gives CDR1 MNHEY, CDR2 SMNVEV (reference sequence). Here the CDR3 reads CASSLPLGNEQFF. The CDR3 coding sequence is TGTGCCAGCAGTTTACCCTTGGGCAATGAGCAGTTCTTC.

The chain joins TRBV21-1 to TRBJ2-7; TRBD1, the table's D call, lacks a check against the DNA. TRBV21-1 is designated a pseudogene. The CDR3 totals 15 residues. The CDR3 DNA sequence: TGTGCCAGCAGCAAATGGGCAGGGGGCGTCTACGAGCAGTACTTC. Encoded protein: CASSKWAGGVYEQYF.

The V and J genes are TRBV4-1 and TRBJ1-1; D unclear. The CDR3 contains 15 residues. Trimming stripped 7 bases from V and 1 base from J, with 16 bases between. CDR1 and CDR2 from the germline V gene are MGHRA and YSYEKL. CDR3 nucleotides: TGCGCCAGCACCTCCCATCGACAAGCGAACACTGAAGCTTTCTTT. This sequence encodes CASTSHRQANTEAFF.

This clone is categorized as medium-sized. The chain uses TRBV28 and TRBJ2-2; D is perhaps TRBD2 (6 bases). Germline loops: CDR1 MDHEN, CDR2 SYDVKM. This CDR3 region has 15 residues. V was shortened by 2 bases and J by 4 bases, with 11 bases between the two germline ends. The CDR3 coding sequence is TGTGCCAGCAGTTTACCGGAGGGCCTCACCGGGGAGCTGTTTTTT. This translates into CASSLPEGLTGELFF.

This clone was seen only once. This sequence joins TRBV28 and TRBJ2-7, with 7 positions matching TRBD1. This CDR3 is built from 14 residues. CDR1 is MDHEN and CDR2 is SYDVKM in the germline V gene. The V segment lost 6 bases and the J segment 0 bases; nucleotides outside the gene matches: 5. The CDR3 DNA reads TGTGCCAGCAGCCTGACAGGGAGCTCCTACGAGCAGTACTTC. This encodes CASSLTGSSYEQYF. The full variable domain, its missing parts supplied by reference TRBV28 and TRBJ2-7, is DVKVTQSSRYLVKRTGEKVFLECVQDMDHENMFWYRQDPGLGLRLIYFSYDVKMKEKGDIPEGYSVSREKKERFSLILESASTNQTSMYLCASSLTGSSYEQYFGPGTRLTVT.

Points on this clone: Sequence at one end of the junction differs from germline and may be a read error. The genes are TRBV28 and TRBJ2-3, with 13 bases that match TRBD2. Germline lookup yields CDR1 MDHEN and CDR2 SYDVKM. The CDR3 consists of 12 residues. The CDR3 reads CASSPGTSGMDF. CDR3 bases: TGTGCCAGCAGCCCGGGGACTAGCGGGATGGATTTT. The entire variable domain, with the rest obtained from reference TRBV28 and TRBJ2-3, is as follows: DVKVTQSSRYLVKRTGEKVFLECVQDMDHENMFWYRQDPGLGLRLIYFSYDVKMKEKGDIPEGYSVSREKKERFSLILESASTNQTSMYLCASSPGTSGMDFGPGTRLTVL.

The chain links TRBV9 to TRBJ2-1, with D possibly matching TRBD1 (6 bases). Trimming left V 7 bases short and J 0 bases short, with 8 bases between. Germline CDR1 and CDR2: SGDLS and YYNGEE. CDR3 length: 13 residues. CDR3 bases: TGTGCCAGCCAGGGGCTCTCCTACAATGAGCAGTTCTTC. Translating gives CASQGLSYNEQFF.

This clone was counted a single time. The chain has TRBV4-2 and TRBJ2-2; TRBD2 matches at 7 bases. This CDR3 is 16 amino acids long. The germline V gene encodes CDR1 LGHNA and CDR2 YNFKEQ. The V gene end was trimmed by 3 bases and the J gene end by 4 bases; junction bases not matched to a gene: 8. For the CDR3, the DNA is TGTGCCAGCAGCCAGGAAAGCGGGATGGGCACCGGGGAGCTGTTTTTT. Translated, it gives CASSQESGMGTGELFF.

The J gene is TRBJ2-7, the V gene TRBV7-9; TRBD1 might be the D (6 bases). Germline V gene lookup returns CDR1 SEHNR and CDR2 FQNEAQ (reference sequence). The V end lost 10 bases, the J end lost 2 bases, and 12 bases lay between the germline ends. This CDR3 has 12 amino acids. The CDR3 DNA is TGTGCCACGGGACATGATACCTACGAGCAGTACTTC. Protein: CATGHDTYEQYF.

The genes are TRBV27 and TRBJ2-1, with TRBD2 identical over 13 bases. Germline V gene lookup returns CDR1 MNHEY and CDR2 SMNVEV (reference sequence). Germline trimming cut 4 bases from V and 14 bases from J; bases unmatched to any gene: 11. There are 15 residues in the CDR3. CDR3 in amino acids: CASSSSGLAGHKEFF. The CDR3 coding sequence is TGTGCCAGCAGTTCCTCGGGACTAGCGGGGCACAAGGAGTTCTTC.

The rearrangement links TRBV7-3 to TRBJ2-5; D is perhaps TRBD2 (6 bases). This CDR3 comprises 14 residues. Germline V CDR1 and CDR2: SGHTA, FQGTGA. V shed 1 base and J shed 5 bases, with 11 bases lying between them. CDR3 nucleotides: TGTGCCAGCAGCTTAAGCGGGAAGGGCGAGACCCAGTACTTC. Translating it yields CASSLSGKGETQYF.

The rearrangement uses TRBV7-9 and TRBJ2-7; TRBD1 agrees at 7 bases. Germline values: CDR1 SEHNR, CDR2 FQNEAQ (reference sequence). The CDR3 contains 12 residues. J was trimmed by 4 bases and V by 5 bases; bases with no gene match: 2. The CDR3 region has the DNA TGTGCCAGCAGCCAGACAGGGTACGAGCAGTACTTC. Protein product: CASSQTGYEQYF. Using reference TRBV7-9 and TRBJ2-7 for the parts outside the CDR3, the full variable domain is DTGVSQNPRHKITKRGQNVTFRCDPISEHNRLYWYRQTLGQGPEFLTYFQNEAQLEKSRLLSDRFSAERPKGSFSTLEIQRTEQGDSAMYLCASSQTGYEQYFGPGTRLTVT.